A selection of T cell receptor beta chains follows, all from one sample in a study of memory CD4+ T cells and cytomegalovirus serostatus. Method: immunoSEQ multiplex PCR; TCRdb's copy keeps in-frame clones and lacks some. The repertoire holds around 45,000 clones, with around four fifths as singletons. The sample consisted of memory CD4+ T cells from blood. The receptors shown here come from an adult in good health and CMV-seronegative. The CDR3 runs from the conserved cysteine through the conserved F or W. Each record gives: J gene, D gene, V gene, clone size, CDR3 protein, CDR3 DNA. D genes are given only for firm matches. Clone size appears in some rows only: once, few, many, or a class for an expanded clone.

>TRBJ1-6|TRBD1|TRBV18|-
CASSQTGGYNSPLHF
TGTGCCAGCTCACAGACAGGGGGCTATAATTCACCCCTCCACTTT
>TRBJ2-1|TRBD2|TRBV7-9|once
CASTLAGGGGQNEQFF
TGTGCCAGCACCCTCGCCGGCGGGGGGGGCCAGAATGAGCAGTTCTTC
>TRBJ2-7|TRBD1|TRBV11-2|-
CASRSRGQGENEQYF
TGTGCCAGCAGATCAAGGGGACAGGGAGAAAACGAGCAGTACTTC
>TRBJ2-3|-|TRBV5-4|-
CASSSRLAPDTQYF
TGTGCCAGCAGCTCCAGGCTAGCTCCAGATACGCAGTATTTT
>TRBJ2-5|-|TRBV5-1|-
CASSFARGLEETQYF
TGCGCCAGCAGCTTTGCTAGGGGGTTGGAAGAGACCCAGTACTTC
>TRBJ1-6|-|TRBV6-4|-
CASSYVGNSPLHF
TGTGCCAGCAGTTACGTGGGGAATTCACCCCTCCACTTT
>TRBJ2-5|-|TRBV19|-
CASSIFGETQYF
TGTGCCAGTAGTATCTTTGGGGAGACCCAGTACTTC
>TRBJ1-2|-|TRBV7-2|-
CASSFEGNYGYTF
TGTGCCAGCAGCTTCGAGGGTAACTATGGCTACACCTTC
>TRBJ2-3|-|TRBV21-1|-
CASSKTGQGAATDTQYF
TGTGCCAGCAGCAAGACGGGACAGGGGGCCGCCACAGATACGCAGTATTTT
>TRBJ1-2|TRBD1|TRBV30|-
CARGGRFAYGYTF
TGTGCCCGAGGGGGCCGGTTTGCCTATGGCTACACCTTC
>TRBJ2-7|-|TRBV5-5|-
CASSLALVNEQYF
TGTGCCAGCAGCTTGGCCTTGGTGAACGAGCAGTACTTC
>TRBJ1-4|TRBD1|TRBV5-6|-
CASSLTGDSTNEKLFF
TGTGCCAGCAGCTTAACAGGGGACTCAACTAATGAAAAACTGTTTTTT
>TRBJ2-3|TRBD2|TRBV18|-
CASSPLFSTSGTVDTQYF
TGTGCCAGCTCACCCCTGTTTTCCACTAGCGGGACTGTAGATACGCAGTATTTT
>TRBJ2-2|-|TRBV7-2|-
CASSFPLYHTGELFF
TGTGCCAGCAGCTTCCCCCTATACCACACCGGGGAGCTGTTTTTT